This entry lists 5 T cell receptor beta chains sequenced from one sample in a study of response to subunit inactivated influenza vaccine. TCRdb fed the RT-PCR reads into MiXCR, producing one record per CDR3 protein. The table includes 150,000 to 200,000 distinct CDR3 sequences, 10% to 15% detected once. This same sample was also taken into another study, of T cells expressing NK-cell markers. That report adds: Generation of TCR beta cDNA was performed by 5'RACE template switching incorporating UMIs.

The specimen was CD8+ T cells sorted from PBMCs, collected approximately 13 days after vaccination. All receptors come from a man aged 50 to 60 who received an inactivated influenza vaccine.

Worth noting for this clonotype: One junction end disagrees with the germline gene, perhaps due to a read error. V gene TRBV5-5 combines with J gene TRBJ1-1; tentatively, D is TRBD1 (5 bases). Germline V gives CDR1 SGHKS, CDR2 YYEKEE (reference sequence). The CDR3 sequence is 14 residues long. CDR3: CAISHEQVNTEAFF. CDR3 nucleotide sequence: TGTGCCATCAGCCATGAACAGGTGAACACTGAAGCTTTCTTT.

This clonotype was detected a few times. The J gene is TRBJ2-7, the V gene TRBV28, with 10 positions matching TRBD1. The CDR3 is 15 amino acids. The germline gives CDR1 MDHEN, CDR2 SYDVKM. V was pared by 5 bases and J by 4 bases, with 8 bases of the junction left unmatched. CDR3 coding DNA: TGTGCCAGCAGTCCCCTCCGGGACAGGGGTTACGAGCAGTACTTC. It is translated as CASSPLRDRGYEQYF.

This clonotype has just a few counts. The genes are TRBV4-1 and TRBJ1-1; possibly TRBD1 for D (6 bases). V was cut by 0 bases and J by 4 bases, with 12 bases left in between. CDR1 is MGHRA, CDR2 YSYEKL, per germline. The CDR3 loop spans 15 amino acids. This chain's CDR3 is CASSQDSGGATEAFF. CDR3 nucleotides: TGCGCCAGCAGCCAAGATTCGGGGGGGGCCACTGAAGCTTTCTTT.

J is TRBJ2-7 and V is TRBV20-1; tentative D call: TRBD2 (7 bases). The germline V gene has CDR1 DFQATT and CDR2 SNEGSKA (reference sequence). CDR3 length equals 15 residues. With 0 bases removed from V and 3 bases from J, the gap between germline ends came to 15 bases. CDR3 coding DNA: TGCAGTGCTAGAGACTTCACGGGGGGCGACTACGAGCAGTACTTC. It yields the protein CSARDFTGGDYEQYF.

This clonotype was found a few times. The rearrangement uses TRBV11-3 and TRBJ2-3; 7 bases agree with TRBD1. The V segment lost 1 base and the J segment 4 bases; nucleotides outside the gene matches: 2. Per germline, CDR1 SGHNT and CDR2 YENEEA. This CDR3 contains 14 residues. The CDR3 region is CASSLGTGSDTQYF. CDR3 nucleotide sequence: TGTGCCAGCAGCTTAGGGACAGGATCAGATACGCAGTATTTT.